This record looks at one T cell receptor beta chain sequence and its context. Its cognate antigen is unknown. The sample is drawn from a study of blood T cells in healthy people across ages. In the study overall: Every two T cells gave about one barcoded beta molecule via template switching.

For the second PCR, which ran for about 6 to 11 cycles, a sample-barcoded 5' primer and a J-beta primer mix were used. Each CDR3 protein gets one entry after TCRdb re-called the 5' RACE reads with MiXCR. The data show around 320,000 distinct CDR3 sequences, with less than 30% seen just once and 29% held by the top ten. Study results and limitations: Without sorted subsets, naive and antigen-experienced compartments could not be conclusively compared. Estimates based on one million T cells were treated as lower bounds. Higher diversity, along with more naive CD4+ cells, distinguished long-lived donors from aged donors.

This CDR3 region has 13 residues. The V end lost 3 bases, the J end lost 4 bases, and 10 bases lay between the germline ends. In germline, CDR1 is SQVTM, CDR2 ANQGSEA. J is TRBJ2-1 and V is TRBV29-1, with unresolved D. The sequenced sample consisted of blood. The sequence came from a woman in her seventies in good health. The CDR3 coding sequence is TGCAGCGTTGACTTAGGCGGATACAATGAGCAGTTCTTC. As protein: CSVDLGGYNEQFF.